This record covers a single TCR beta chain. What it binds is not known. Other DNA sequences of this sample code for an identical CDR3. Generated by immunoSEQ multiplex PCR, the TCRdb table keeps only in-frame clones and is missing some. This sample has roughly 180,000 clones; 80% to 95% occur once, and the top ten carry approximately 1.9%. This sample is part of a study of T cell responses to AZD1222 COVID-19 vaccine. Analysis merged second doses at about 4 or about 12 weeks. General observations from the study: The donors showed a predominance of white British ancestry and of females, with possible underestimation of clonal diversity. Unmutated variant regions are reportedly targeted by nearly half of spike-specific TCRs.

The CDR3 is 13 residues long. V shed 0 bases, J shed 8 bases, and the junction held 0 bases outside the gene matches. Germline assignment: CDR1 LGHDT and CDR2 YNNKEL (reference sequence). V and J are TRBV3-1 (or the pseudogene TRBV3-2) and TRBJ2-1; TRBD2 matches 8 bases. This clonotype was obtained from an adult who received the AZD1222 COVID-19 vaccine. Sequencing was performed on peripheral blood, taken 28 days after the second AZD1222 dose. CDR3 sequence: CASSQEGLDEQFF. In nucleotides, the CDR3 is TGTGCCAGCAGCCAAGAGGGACTAGATGAGCAGTTCTTC.